This TCR beta chain stems from a study of shared clonotypes between healthy human individuals. Study results and limitations: Collection of samples was limited to blood; tissue repertoires likely differ.

Notes on this clone: Its antigen is as yet unknown.

Generated by immunoSEQ multiplex PCR, the TCRdb table keeps only in-frame clones and is missing some. The sample yields roughly 2.4 million clones, 90% to 96% seen once. Sequencing used naive CD4+ T cells sorted from blood. As for subset: CD45RA+ positively selected. This clonotype originated in a man aged 18 to 30 in good health.

For the CDR3, the DNA is TGTGCCAGCAGCTTAGGACAGTCTATAATTCAAGAGACCCAGTACTTC. Encoded protein: CASSLGQSIIQETQYF. The chain carries TRBV7-9 and TRBJ2-5; D may be TRBD1 (5 bases). The CDR3 is made up of 16 amino acids. Germline CDR1 and CDR2: SEHNR and FQNEAQ (reference sequence). V was shortened by 1 base and J by 2 bases, with 14 bases between the two germline ends.